What follows describes a single TCR beta chain. Its antigen remains unknown. Time point reported: before natalizumab initiation. All PML patients were female, and all patients had earlier interferon beta. In germline, CDR1 is SGHRS, CDR2 YFSETQ. With 4 bases clipped from V and 4 bases from J, the junction kept 8 bases outside the gene matches. The CDR3 has 16 residues. TCRdb's table, derived via immunoSEQ multiplex PCR, lists solely in-frame clones and lacks some. The sample carries fewer than 40,000 clones, about 89% recorded once. This sample is drawn from a study of multiple sclerosis patients with progressive multifocal leukoencephalopathy. General study points: It is unclear whether the findings reflect JC virus infection or general immunocompromise.

The rearrangement joins TRBV5-1 to TRBJ2-2, with 9 bases fitting TRBD1. The clonotype was recovered from a human donor with multiple sclerosis. Specimen: PBMCs. Here the CDR3 reads CASSPPGTGLTGELFF. The CDR3 DNA is TGCGCCAGCAGCCCTCCCGGGACAGGGCTCACCGGGGAGCTGTTTTTT.